A single T cell receptor (beta chain) is shown here with its context. Its specificity is not known. A multiplex PCR was run with 60 Vbeta primers and 13 Jbeta primers. Profiling relied on immunoSEQ multiplex PCR, and the TCRdb table lists in-frame clones only, not all of them. The sample consists of over 150,000 clones, approximately 82% of them appearing once. These data come from a study of cytomegalovirus exposure and HLA in healthy donors. Study-level findings and limits: An analysis was carried out at a later point. It showed that HLA-associated TCR beta chains were more clonally expanded than equally common non-associated chains. Most likely, a cluster of highly shared sequence variants arose as a sequencing artifact. According to a later analysis, most TCR beta chains associated with CMV appeared HLA-restricted. It was taken for granted in presence/absence analyses that sequencing depth across donors was roughly uniform.

The material sequenced was PBMCs. The source is a male donor in good health and CMV-seronegative.

The CDR3 DNA is TGTGCCAGTTCCGACAGGGGGAACTATGGCTACACCTTC. Its translation is CASSDRGNYGYTF. The chain carries TRBV6-5 and TRBJ1-2; the match to TRBD1 covers 9 bases. V was pared by 9 bases and J by 2 bases, with 4 bases of the junction left unmatched. CDR3 length equals 13 residues. Germline V gene data show CDR1 as MNHEY and CDR2 as SVGAGI.